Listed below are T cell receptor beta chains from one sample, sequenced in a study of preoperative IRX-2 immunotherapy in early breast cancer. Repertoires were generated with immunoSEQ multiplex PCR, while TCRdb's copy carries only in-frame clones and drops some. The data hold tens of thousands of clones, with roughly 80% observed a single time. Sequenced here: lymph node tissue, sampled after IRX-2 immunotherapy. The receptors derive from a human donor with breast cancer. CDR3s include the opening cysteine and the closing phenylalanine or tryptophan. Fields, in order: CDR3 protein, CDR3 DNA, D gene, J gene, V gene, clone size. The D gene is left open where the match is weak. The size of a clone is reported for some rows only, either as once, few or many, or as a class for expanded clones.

CASSPLGEGVNYEQYF TGTGCCAGCAGCCCCCTCGGGGAGGGGGTGAACTACGAGCAGTACTTC - TRBJ2-7 TRBV7-6 -
CAISFSRDREGYTF TGTGCCATCAGCTTTTCCCGGGACAGGGAGGGCTACACCTTC TRBD1 TRBJ1-2 TRBV6-8 -
CASSSQGTSGFDEQYF TGTGCCAGCAGCTCACAGGGGACTAGCGGGTTCGACGAGCAGTACTTC TRBD2 TRBJ2-7 TRBV11-3 -
CASRGLAGAHEQFF TGTGCCAGCAGGGGACTAGCGGGAGCCCATGAGCAGTTCTTC TRBD2 TRBJ2-1 TRBV11-3 medium-sized
CASTRNGGTRGYEQFF TGTGCCAGCACGCGCAACGGGGGAACGCGGGGATATGAGCAGTTCTTC - TRBJ2-1 TRBV11-3 -
CASSLDRGSGYTF TGTGCCAGCAGTTTGGACAGGGGCAGCGGCTACACCTTC TRBD1 TRBJ1-2 TRBV6-8 once
CASSETIQGVFNTEAFF TGTGCCAGCAGTGAAACTATCCAGGGTGTATTTAACACTGAAGCTTTCTTT - TRBJ1-1 TRBV6-7 -
CASSEREGPLDEQFF TGTGCCAGTAGTGAGCGGGAGGGCCCTCTCGATGAGCAGTTCTTC TRBD2 TRBJ2-1 TRBV19 -
CASSTPGAGSTDTQYF TGTGCCAGCAGTACCCCTGGGGCAGGGAGCACAGATACGCAGTATTTT - TRBJ2-3 TRBV28 -
CASRTSGQRNEQFF TGTGCCAGCAGAACCAGCGGGCAGCGCAATGAGCAGTTCTTC - TRBJ2-1 TRBV6-8 -
CASSYAAGSGLDYGYTF TGTGCCAGCAGTTACGCGGCAGGGTCGGGCCTCGACTATGGCTACACCTTC - TRBJ1-2 TRBV6-8 -
CASSLGQGPTNTEAFF TGCGCCAGCAGCTTGGGACAGGGGCCAACGAACACTGAAGCTTTCTTT TRBD1 TRBJ1-1 TRBV5-1 -
CASSLIGQGNEQFF TGTGCCAGCAGCTTAATTGGACAGGGGAATGAGCAGTTCTTC TRBD1 TRBJ2-1 TRBV11-3 -
CASSHDRSGELFF TGCGCCAGCAGCCATGACAGGTCCGGGGAGCTGTTTTTT - TRBJ2-2 TRBV23-1 -
CASSPAGAKPQHF TGTGCCAGCTCACCTGCAGGGGCGAAGCCCCAGCATTTT - TRBJ1-5 TRBV18 -
CAISPGQGAHEQYF TGTGCCATCAGTCCGGGACAGGGTGCCCACGAGCAGTACTTC TRBD1 TRBJ2-7 TRBV6-8 -